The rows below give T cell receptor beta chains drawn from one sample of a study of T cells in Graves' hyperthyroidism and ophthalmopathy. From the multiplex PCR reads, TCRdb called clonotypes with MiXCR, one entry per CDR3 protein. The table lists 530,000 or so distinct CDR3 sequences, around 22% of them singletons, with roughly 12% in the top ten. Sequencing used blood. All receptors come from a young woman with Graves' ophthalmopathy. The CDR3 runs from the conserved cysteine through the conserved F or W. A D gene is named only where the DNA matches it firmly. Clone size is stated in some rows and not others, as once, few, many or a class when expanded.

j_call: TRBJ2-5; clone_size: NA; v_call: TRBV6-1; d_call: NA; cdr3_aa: CATRMEGQETQYF; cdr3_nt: TGTGCCACGAGAATGGAGGGTCAAGAGACCCAGTACTTC
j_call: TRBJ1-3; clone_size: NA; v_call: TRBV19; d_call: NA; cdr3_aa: CASRLSSGNTIYF; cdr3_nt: TGTGCCAGTAGACTGAGCTCTGGAAACACCATATATTTT
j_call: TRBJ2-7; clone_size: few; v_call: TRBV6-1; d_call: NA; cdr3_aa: CASVTGLAYEQYF; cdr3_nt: TGTGCCAGCGTAACAGGGTTGGCCTACGAGCAGTACTTC
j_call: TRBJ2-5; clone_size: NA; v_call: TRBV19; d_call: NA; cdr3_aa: CASSLEARAETQYF; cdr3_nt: TGTGCCAGTAGCTTAGAGGCAAGGGCCGAGACCCAGTACTTC
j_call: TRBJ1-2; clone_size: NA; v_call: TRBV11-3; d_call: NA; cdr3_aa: CASSLDPGGVGYTF; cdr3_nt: TGTGCCAGCAGCTTAGATCCCGGGGGTGTAGGCTACACCTTC
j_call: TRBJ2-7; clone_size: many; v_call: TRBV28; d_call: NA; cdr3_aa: CASSFSGQGREQYF; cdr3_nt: TGTGCCAGCAGTTTCTCAGGCCAGGGGCGCGAGCAGTACTTC
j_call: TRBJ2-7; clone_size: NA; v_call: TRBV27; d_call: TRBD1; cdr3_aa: CASGLGDRGYEQYF; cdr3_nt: TGTGCCAGCGGTTTAGGGGACAGGGGTTACGAGCAGTACTTC
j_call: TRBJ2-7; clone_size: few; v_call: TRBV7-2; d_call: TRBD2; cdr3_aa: CASSLPGLAGTYEQYF; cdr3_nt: TGTGCCAGCAGCTTACCGGGACTAGCGGGGACCTACGAGCAGTACTTC
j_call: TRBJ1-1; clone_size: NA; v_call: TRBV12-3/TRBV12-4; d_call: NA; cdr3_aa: CASSLSGPLTEAFF; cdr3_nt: TGTGCCAGCAGCCTTTCAGGACCCCTAACTGAAGCTTTCTTT
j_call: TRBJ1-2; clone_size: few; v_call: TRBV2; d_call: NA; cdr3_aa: CASGEKYGYTF; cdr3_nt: TGTGCCAGCGGGGAAAAATATGGCTACACCTTC
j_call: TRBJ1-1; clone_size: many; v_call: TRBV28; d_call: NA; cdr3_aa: CASSFGATNTEAFF; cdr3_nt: TGTGCCAGCAGTTTCGGCGCCACAAACACTGAAGCTTTCTTT
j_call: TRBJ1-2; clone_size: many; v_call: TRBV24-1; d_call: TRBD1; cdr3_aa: CATSDSTDRDGYTF; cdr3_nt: TGTGCCACCAGTGATTCCACGGACAGGGATGGCTACACCTTC
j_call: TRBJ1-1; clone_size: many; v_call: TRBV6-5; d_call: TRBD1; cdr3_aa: CASSYGRGYTEAFF; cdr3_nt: TGTGCCAGCAGTTATGGCAGGGGGTATACTGAAGCTTTCTTT
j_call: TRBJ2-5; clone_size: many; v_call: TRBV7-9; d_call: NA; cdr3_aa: CASSLALQSEETQYF; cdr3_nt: TGTGCCAGCAGCTTAGCGCTTCAGAGTGAAGAGACCCAGTACTTC
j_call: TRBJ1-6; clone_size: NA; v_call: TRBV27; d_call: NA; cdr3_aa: CASSPTARSSYNSPLHF; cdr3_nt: TGTGCCAGCAGTCCTACCGCCAGGAGCTCCTATAATTCACCCCTCCACTTT
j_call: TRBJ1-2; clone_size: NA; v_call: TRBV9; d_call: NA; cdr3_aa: CASTDGGGSGYGYTF; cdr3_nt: TGTGCCAGCACCGACGGGGGCGGGAGTGGCTATGGCTACACCTTC
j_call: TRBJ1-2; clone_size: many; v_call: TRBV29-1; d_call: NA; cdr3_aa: CSVVGGSHGYTF; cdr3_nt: TGCAGCGTTGTTGGAGGATCCCATGGCTACACCTTC
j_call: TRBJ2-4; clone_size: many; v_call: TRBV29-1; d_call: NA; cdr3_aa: CSVEGVPAKNIQYF; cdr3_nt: TGCAGCGTTGAGGGGGTTCCGGCCAAAAACATTCAGTACTTC
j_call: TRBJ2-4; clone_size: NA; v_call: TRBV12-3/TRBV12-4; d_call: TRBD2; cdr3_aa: CASSPRASGQAKNIQYF; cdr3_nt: TGTGCCAGCAGTCCTAGGGCTAGCGGTCAAGCCAAAAACATTCAGTACTTC
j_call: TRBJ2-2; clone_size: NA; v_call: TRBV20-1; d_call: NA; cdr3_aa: CSARDRQPGELFF; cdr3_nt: TGCAGTGCTAGAGATCGTCAACCCGGGGAGCTGTTTTTT
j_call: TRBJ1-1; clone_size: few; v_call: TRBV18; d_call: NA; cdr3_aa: CASSPSLVEGLKNTEAFF; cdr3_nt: TGTGCCAGCTCACCCTCTTTGGTAGAGGGGCTAAAGAACACTGAAGCTTTCTTT
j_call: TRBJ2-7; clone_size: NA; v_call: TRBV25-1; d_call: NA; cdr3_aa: CASSVHQSSYEQYF; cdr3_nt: TGTGCCAGCAGTGTACACCAGAGCTCCTACGAGCAGTACTTC
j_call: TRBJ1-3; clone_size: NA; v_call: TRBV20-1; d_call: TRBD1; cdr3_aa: CSAPSGTAGNTIYF; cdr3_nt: TGCAGTGCGCCCTCCGGGACAGCTGGAAACACCATATATTTT
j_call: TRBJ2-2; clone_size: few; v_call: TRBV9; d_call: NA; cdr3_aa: CASSVARGSANTGELFF; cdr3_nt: TGTGCCAGCAGCGTAGCCCGGGGGAGCGCGAACACCGGGGAGCTGTTTTTT
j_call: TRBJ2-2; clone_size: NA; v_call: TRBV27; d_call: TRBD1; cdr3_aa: CASSHRRTGATGELFF; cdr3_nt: TGTGCCAGCAGTCACCGTCGGACAGGGGCCACCGGGGAGCTGTTTTTT
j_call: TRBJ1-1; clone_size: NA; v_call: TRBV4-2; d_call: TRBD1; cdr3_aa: CASSQVPGQGLSTEAFF; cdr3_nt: TGTGCCAGCAGCCAAGTCCCGGGACAGGGGTTGAGCACTGAAGCTTTCTTT
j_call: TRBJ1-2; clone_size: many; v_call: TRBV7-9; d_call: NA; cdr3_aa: CASSLAGQNHGYTF; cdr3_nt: TGTGCCAGCAGCTTAGCAGGACAGAACCATGGCTACACCTTC
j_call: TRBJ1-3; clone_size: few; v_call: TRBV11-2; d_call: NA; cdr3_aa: CASRSGQLSGNTIYF; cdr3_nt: TGTGCCAGCAGATCAGGACAGCTGTCTGGAAACACCATATATTTT
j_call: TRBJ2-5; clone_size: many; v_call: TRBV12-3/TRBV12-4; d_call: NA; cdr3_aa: CASSWDWETQYF; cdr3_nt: TGTGCCAGCAGTTGGGACTGGGAGACCCAGTACTTC
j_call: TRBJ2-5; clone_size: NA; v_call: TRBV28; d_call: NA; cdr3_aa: CASSLQEGQYF; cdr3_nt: TGTGCCAGCAGCCTGCAGGAGGGCCAGTACTTC
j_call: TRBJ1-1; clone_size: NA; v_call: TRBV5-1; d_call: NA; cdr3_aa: CASRGKVNTEAFF; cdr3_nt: TGCGCCAGCAGGGGCAAGGTGAACACTGAAGCTTTCTTT
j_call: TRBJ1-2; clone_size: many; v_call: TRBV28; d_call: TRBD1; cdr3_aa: CASSSSGQGIYGYTF; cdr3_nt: TGTGCCAGCAGTTCCTCAGGACAGGGGATCTATGGCTACACCTTC
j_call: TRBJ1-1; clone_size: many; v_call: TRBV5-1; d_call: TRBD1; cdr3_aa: CASSTGQGFTEAFF; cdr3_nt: TGCGCCAGCAGCACCGGACAGGGGTTCACTGAAGCTTTCTTT